Below, 32 T cell receptor beta chains from the same sample are listed, as sequenced in a study of blood T cell repertoires in COVID-19. Clones were sequenced by immunoSEQ multiplex PCR, and TCRdb holds only the in-frame ones, with some missing. In the table there are around 290,000 clones, approximately 88% of which are singletons. The specimen was PBMCs or T cells enriched from blood (not recorded which). Receptors originate from a woman aged 25 to 39 who had recovered from COVID-19.

The rearrangement links TRBV19 to TRBJ2-3, with 9 bases identical to TRBD2. Germline lookup yields CDR1 LNHDA and CDR2 SQIVND (reference sequence). V was pared by 7 bases and J by 1 base, with 15 bases of the junction left unmatched. The CDR3 runs 18 residues. The CDR3: CASISIAGDRGGTDTQYF. The DNA for the CDR3 is TGTGCCAGTATATCCATAGCGGGAGATAGGGGGGGCACAGATACGCAGTATTTT.

The chain has TRBV28 and TRBJ1-1; the D gene is possibly TRBD1 (5 bases). Germline V lookup: CDR1 MDHEN, CDR2 SYDVKM. V lost 7 bases and J lost 4, with 19 bases in between. This CDR3 is 15 amino acids long. The CDR3 is CASIFWGAGGTEAFF. In DNA, the CDR3 is TGTGCCAGCATCTTTTGGGGCGCCGGGGGCACTGAAGCTTTCTTT.

The V and J genes are TRBV2 and TRBJ1-2; a weak D match, TRBD1 (5 bases). With 6 bases removed from V and 6 bases from J, the gap between germline ends came to 17 bases. CDR1 and CDR2 (germline): SNHLY, FYNNEI. The CDR3 contains 14 residues. Here the CDR3 DNA reads TGTGCCAGCAGCGAGGAGGGACTCTTGAATGGCTACACCTTC. Translating it yields CASSEEGLLNGYTF.

The chain employs TRBV5-6 and TRBJ2-3, with a possible D match to TRBD1 (7 bases). The germline gives CDR1 SGHDT, CDR2 YYEEEE. V lost 1 base and J lost 0, with 18 bases in between. CDR3 length: 18 residues. Here the CDR3 DNA reads TGTGCCAGCAGCTTGTCAGGGGGGATAAATTTCAGCACAGATACGCAGTATTTT. Protein product: CASSLSGGINFSTDTQYF.

DNA for the CDR3: TGTGCCAGCAGCCTATATAGCGGGGCCCCCTACGAGCAGTACTTC. Its translation is CASSLYSGAPYEQYF. The rearrangement links TRBV7-9 to TRBJ2-7; 8 bases align to TRBD2. The CDR3 totals 15 residues. V trimming: 5 bases; J trimming: 2 bases; junction bases outside the gene matches: 8. Per the germline V gene, CDR1 is SEHNR and CDR2 is FQNEAQ (reference sequence).

J is TRBJ2-5 and V is TRBV21-1; the table's TRBD2 call for D was not verified on the DNA. TRBV21-1 is shown as a pseudogene. This CDR3 has 18 amino acids. The CDR3 here is CASSNPLAGAVREETQYF. The CDR3 nucleotides read TGTGCCAGCAGCAATCCCCTAGCGGGAGCGGTGAGGGAAGAGACCCAGTACTTC.

Worth noting for this clone: Germline is not matched at one junction end, which may reflect a read error. The rearrangement links TRBV14 to TRBJ1-2; 9 bases match TRBD1. The CDR3 has 14 amino acids. The germline V gene has CDR1 SGHDN and CDR2 FVKESK. CDR3 protein: CVSSGHRGPYGYTF. CDR3 bases: TGTGTCAGCAGCGGTCACAGGGGGCCCTATGGCTACACCTTC.

The chain combines TRBV24-1 with TRBJ2-3; 11 positions agree with TRBD2. V lost 4 bases and J lost 2; bases outside the gene matches: 4. The germline V gene has CDR1 KGHDR and CDR2 SFDVKD. The CDR3 spans 16 residues. In nucleotides, the CDR3 is TGTGCCACCAGTGACCCTAGCGGGGGGTACACAGATACGCAGTATTTT. Amino acid sequence: CATSDPSGGYTDTQYF.

J is TRBJ2-2 and V is TRBV29-1; TRBD1 matches 7 bases. With 5 bases clipped from V and 0 bases from J, the junction kept 6 bases outside the gene matches. The CDR3 has 15 amino acids. Germline CDR1 reads SQVTM; CDR2 reads ANQGSEA. The CDR3, as DNA: TGCAGCGTTCTCGACAGGGCCACGAACACCGGGGAGCTGTTTTTT. It is translated as CSVLDRATNTGELFF.

J is TRBJ2-3 and V is TRBV19, with D possibly being TRBD2 (5 bases). Trimming pared 10 bases from V and 2 bases from J, leaving 13 bases between. This CDR3 region has 13 residues. Per the germline V gene, CDR1 is LNHDA and CDR2 is SQIVND (reference sequence). The CDR3 DNA sequence: TGTGCCACTACAGCGGTCCCCACAGATACGCAGTATTTT. It yields the protein CATTAVPTDTQYF.

The rearrangement uses TRBV5-1 and TRBJ2-2, with TRBD2 matching over 15 bases. This CDR3 has 18 amino acids. V lost 4 bases and J lost 3; bases outside the gene matches: 7. Germline V gene data show CDR1 as SGHRS and CDR2 as YFSETQ. CDR3 loop: CASSPGLAGGRDTGELFF. Here the CDR3 DNA reads TGCGCCAGCAGCCCCGGACTAGCGGGGGGGCGGGACACCGGGGAGCTGTTTTTT.

The V and J genes are TRBV27 and TRBJ2-1; TRBD2 agrees at 12 bases. CDR1 is MNHEY, CDR2 SMNVEV, per germline (reference sequence). Unmatched junction bases numbered 7, after V lost 6 bases and J lost 10 bases. This CDR3 is 14 amino acids long. The CDR3 protein is CASRPSGRVEEQFF. In DNA, the CDR3 is TGTGCCAGCAGACCTAGCGGGAGGGTAGAAGAGCAGTTCTTC.

The DNA of the CDR3 is TGTGCCAGCAGGGGAGTGAGCTCCTATAATTCACCCCTCCACTTT. As protein: CASRGVSSYNSPLHF. This chain connects TRBV27 to TRBJ1-6; D not certain. Germline CDR1 is MNHEY and CDR2 is SMNVEV (reference sequence). The CDR3 consists of 15 residues. Between the trimmed V and J ends, which lost 6 bases and 0 bases, there was a span of 9 bases.

The J gene is TRBJ2-2, the V gene TRBV19; TRBD1 matches 7 bases. Germline trimming cut 6 bases from V and 0 bases from J; bases unmatched to any gene: 4. The CDR3 covers 15 residues. Germline lookup yields CDR1 LNHDA and CDR2 SQIVND (reference sequence). CDR3 sequence (DNA): TGTGCCAGTAGGACAGGGTCAGCGAACACCGGGGAGCTGTTTTTT. It codes for CASRTGSANTGELFF.

The chain couples TRBV30 to TRBJ1-5; 8 bases are a match to TRBD1. CDR1 and CDR2 from the germline V gene are GTSNPN and SVGIG (reference sequence). This CDR3 region has 13 residues. V trimming: 3 bases; J trimming: 7 bases; junction bases outside the gene matches: 5. CDR3 region: CAWSGTGRQPQHF. CDR3 coding DNA: TGTGCCTGGAGCGGGACAGGTCGACAGCCCCAGCATTTT.

The CDR3 loop is CASSSSGTGRIGYTF. CDR3 sequence (DNA): TGTGCCAGCAGTTCTTCCGGGACAGGGCGGATTGGCTACACCTTC. This rearrangement joins TRBV28 to TRBJ1-2, with TRBD1 identical over 9 bases. Per the germline V gene, CDR1 is MDHEN and CDR2 is SYDVKM. This CDR3 region has 15 residues. With 4 bases clipped from V and 7 bases from J, the junction kept 10 bases outside the gene matches.

The J gene is TRBJ2-7, the V gene TRBV5-5, with 10 bases lining up with TRBD2. The CDR3 is 16 residues long. The germline V gene has CDR1 SGHKS and CDR2 YYEKEE (reference sequence). Losses at the gene ends were 1 base for V and 2 bases for J; bases not matched to a gene: 6. Here the CDR3 DNA reads TGTGCCAGCAGCTTGTACCTAGCGGGGGAACCCTACGAGCAGTACTTC. Translated, it gives CASSLYLAGEPYEQYF. Variable domain in full (rest from reference TRBV5-5 and TRBJ2-7): DAGVTQSPTHLIKTRGQQVTLRCSPISGHKSVSWYQQVLGQGPQFIFQYYEKEERGRGNFPDRFSARQFPNYSSELNVNALLLGDSALYLCASSLYLAGEPYEQYFGPGTRLTVT.

This rearrangement joins TRBV10-1 to TRBJ1-5, with D tentatively TRBD1 (5 bases). The CDR3 has 15 residues. V was cut by 6 bases and J by 0 bases, with 12 bases left in between. Germline CDR1 reads WNHNN; CDR2 reads SYGVQD (reference sequence). CDR3: CASRGRQNSNQPQHF. The CDR3 coding sequence is TGCGCCAGCAGGGGGCGGCAGAATAGCAATCAGCCCCAGCATTTT.

The gene calls are TRBV28 and TRBJ1-4, with D possibly being TRBD1 (5 bases). Germline V gene lookup returns CDR1 MDHEN and CDR2 SYDVKM. V shed 5 bases and J shed 8 bases, with 18 bases lying between them. CDR3 length: 15 amino acids. The CDR3 region has the DNA TGTGCCAGCAGTCACAACAGGATGTATTACGAAAAACTGTTTTTT. This encodes CASSHNRMYYEKLFF.

The chain combines TRBV11-2 with TRBJ2-5; D might be TRBD2 (5 bases). CDR3 length: 19 residues. The V end lost 5 bases, the J end lost 5 bases, and 30 bases lay between the germline ends. The germline V gene has CDR1 SGHAT and CDR2 FQNNGV. The CDR3 DNA is TGTGCCAGCAGCCCAAAGGGTATTCCTTTGGCGGGCCCTCGTGAGACCCAGTACTTC. It specifies CASSPKGIPLAGPRETQYF. The complete variable domain, with remaining parts taken from reference TRBV11-2 and TRBJ2-5, reads EAGVAQSPRYKIIEKRQSVAFWCNPISGHATLYWYQQILGQGPKLLIQFQNNGVVDDSQLPKDRFSAERLKGVDSTLKIQPAKLEDSAVYLCASSPKGIPLAGPRETQYFGPGTRLLVL.

V is TRBV10-3 and J is TRBJ1-4; 10 bases align to TRBD1. Germline V gene lookup returns CDR1 ENHRY and CDR2 SYGVKD. The trim removed 3 bases at V and 6 bases at J, leaving 1 base unmatched. The CDR3 spans 14 residues. The CDR3 reads CAISDDRGHEKLFF. The CDR3 coding sequence is TGTGCCATCAGTGACGACAGGGGGCATGAAAAACTGTTTTTT.

The V gene is TRBV19, the J gene TRBJ2-5; 8 nucleotides match TRBD2. Germline V lookup: CDR1 LNHDA, CDR2 SQIVND (reference sequence). V dropped 0 bases and J dropped 5; count of bases not matched to a gene: 14. This CDR3 comprises 18 residues. This chain's CDR3 is CASSIETPGGGVRETQYF. CDR3 bases: TGTGCCAGTAGTATAGAGACCCCGGGGGGGGGAGTCAGGGAGACCCAGTACTTC.

The chain uses TRBV6-2 or TRBV6-3 and TRBJ2-3; 13 bases are a match to TRBD2. The J segment lost 2 bases and the V segment lost 2 bases, leaving 7 bases of the junction unmatched. CDR1 and CDR2 (germline): MNHEY, SVGEGT. This CDR3 region has 18 residues. DNA of the CDR3: TGTGCCAGCAGTTACCCTCGGACTAGCGGGGGAAACACAGATACGCAGTATTTT. Protein product: CASSYPRTSGGNTDTQYF.

The chain joins TRBV6-4 to TRBJ2-1; TRBD2 is a possible D gene (5 bases). The V and J ends lost 2 bases and 8 bases respectively, with 13 bases between them. Germline V gene sequence: CDR1 MRHNA, CDR2 SNTAGT. The CDR3 consists of 14 residues. The CDR3 loop is CASSDGRGLDEQFF. CDR3 DNA: TGTGCCAGCAGTGACGGGAGAGGGCTGGATGAGCAGTTCTTC.

The chain carries TRBV24-1 and TRBJ2-1; 16 positions match TRBD2. With 2 bases clipped from V and 5 bases from J, the junction kept 2 bases outside the gene matches. Germline values: CDR1 KGHDR, CDR2 SFDVKD. The CDR3 is made up of 17 amino acids. DNA for the CDR3: TGTGCCACCAGTGATTCGGGACTAGCGGGGGGGAACAATGAGCAGTTCTTC. It translates to CATSDSGLAGGNNEQFF.

The CDR3: CASSLGDRVLNTEAFF. The DNA of the CDR3 is TGCGCCAGCAGCTTGGGGGACAGGGTATTGAACACTGAAGCTTTCTTT. V usage is TRBV5-1 and J usage is TRBJ1-1; 9 bases agree with TRBD1. V shed 0 bases, J shed 0 bases, and the junction held 3 bases outside the gene matches. The CDR3 spans 16 residues. Germline V gene lookup returns CDR1 SGHRS and CDR2 YFSETQ. Supplemented by reference TRBV5-1 and TRBJ1-1, the full variable domain reads KAGVTQTPRYLIKTRGQQVTLSCSPISGHRSVSWYQQTPGQGLQFLFEYFSETQRNKGNFPGRFSGRQFSNSRSEMNVSTLELGDSALYLCASSLGDRVLNTEAFFGQGTRLTVV.

The gene calls are TRBV19 and TRBJ2-7, with a tentative D call TRBD2 (6 bases). V lost 0 bases to trimming and J lost 3 bases, with 15 bases between them. The CDR3 contains 16 residues. Germline CDR1 and CDR2: LNHDA and SQIVND (reference sequence). DNA for the CDR3: TGTGCCAGTAGTATAGATGGGGAATCCGGGGGCTACGAGCAGTACTTC. As protein: CASSIDGESGGYEQYF.

This clone showed up just a few times. The chain uses TRBV7-8 and TRBJ2-1; D not resolved. CDR1 and CDR2 (germline): SGHVS, FQNEAQ. V was trimmed by 0 bases and J by 7 bases, leaving 7 bases between them. The CDR3 totals 13 residues. CDR3 region: CASSLAPNNEQFF. The CDR3 DNA reads as TGTGCCAGCAGCTTAGCCCCTAATAATGAGCAGTTCTTC.

The chain couples TRBV12-3 or TRBV12-4 to TRBJ1-1; D unclear. The CDR3 spans 13 residues. Trimming cost V 7 bases and J 1 base, with 10 bases left between them. The CDR3 coding sequence is TGTGCCAGCAAGCCTCCCGGGAACACTGAAGCTTTCTTT. Its translation is CASKPPGNTEAFF.

The rearrangement links TRBV9 to TRBJ1-2; D gene ambiguous. Germline lookup yields CDR1 SGDLS and CDR2 YYNGEE. The germline V and J ends were trimmed by 2 bases and 4 bases, with 18 bases remaining between them. The CDR3 extends over 16 amino acids. The CDR3 sequence is CASSVIPSGVIYGYTF. For the CDR3, the DNA is TGTGCCAGCAGCGTCATCCCATCCGGGGTGATCTATGGCTACACCTTC.

The V and J genes are TRBV4-3 and TRBJ1-1; possibly TRBD1 for D (6 bases). The CDR3 is made up of 14 amino acids. The germline gives CDR1 LGHNA, CDR2 YSLEER. V lost 3 bases and J lost 0, with 8 bases in between. The CDR3 loop reads CASSQGHLNTEAFF. In nucleotides, the CDR3 is TGCGCCAGCAGCCAGGGACACCTGAACACTGAAGCTTTCTTT.

The chain uses TRBV6-5 and TRBJ2-7; TRBD1 matches at 7 bases. Germline CDR1 reads MNHEY; CDR2 reads SVGAGI. The J segment lost 2 bases and the V segment lost 8 bases, leaving 6 bases of the junction unmatched. The CDR3 length is 13 residues. CDR3 sequence: CASFGTATYEQYF. The CDR3 DNA reads TGTGCCAGCTTTGGGACAGCGACCTACGAGCAGTACTTC.